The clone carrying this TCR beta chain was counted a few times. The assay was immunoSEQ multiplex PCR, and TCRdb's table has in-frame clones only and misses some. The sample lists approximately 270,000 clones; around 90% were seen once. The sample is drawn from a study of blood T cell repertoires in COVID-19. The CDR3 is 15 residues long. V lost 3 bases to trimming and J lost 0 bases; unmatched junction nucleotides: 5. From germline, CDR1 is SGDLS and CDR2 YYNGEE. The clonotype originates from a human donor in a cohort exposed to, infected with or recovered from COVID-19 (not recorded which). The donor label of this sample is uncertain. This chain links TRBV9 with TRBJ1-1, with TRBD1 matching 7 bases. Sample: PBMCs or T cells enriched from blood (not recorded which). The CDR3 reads CASSATGTVNTEAFF. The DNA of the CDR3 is TGTGCCAGCAGCGCCACTGGGACAGTGAACACTGAAGCTTTCTTT.